These 22 T cell receptor beta chains were all obtained from the same sample, sequenced in a study of blood T cell repertoires in COVID-19. Only in-frame clones appear in the TCRdb table, and some are missing; sequencing was by immunoSEQ multiplex PCR. The sample records roughly 100,000 clones, about 70% being singletons. The sample taken for sequencing was peripheral blood. These receptors all come from a human donor with acute or convalescent COVID-19. The donor label of this sample is uncertain.

The chain is built from TRBV6-5 and TRBJ2-2; D may be TRBD1 (6 bases). CDR3 length equals 15 residues. The V gene lost 5 bases and the J gene lost 5 bases, with 15 bases spanning the gap. Germline CDR1 is MNHEY and CDR2 is SVGAGI. CDR3 sequence reads: CASSPQGLLTGELFF. The DNA of the CDR3 is TGTGCCAGCAGTCCACAGGGATTGTTGACCGGGGAGCTGTTTTTT.

J is TRBJ2-6 and V is TRBV9; D may be TRBD1 (5 bases). Trimming stripped 0 bases from V and 0 bases from J, with 13 bases between. The germline gives CDR1 SGDLS, CDR2 YYNGEE. There are 18 residues in the CDR3. The CDR3 loop is CASSVGGFRGSGANVLTF. DNA for the CDR3: TGTGCCAGCAGCGTAGGGGGCTTCCGTGGCTCTGGGGCCAACGTCCTGACTTTC.

The table lists this clone with a few counts. V is TRBV2 and J is TRBJ2-5; D remains ambiguous. V was cut by 7 bases and J by 5 bases, with 11 bases left in between. The CDR3 consists of 12 residues. Per the germline V gene, CDR1 is SNHLY and CDR2 is FYNNEI. CDR3 residues: CASTSGRETQYF. CDR3 nucleotide sequence: TGTGCCAGCACATCAGGTCGGGAGACCCAGTACTTC. Combining the CDR3 with reference TRBV2 and TRBJ2-5 gives the whole variable domain EPEVTQTPSHQVTQMGQEVILRCVPISNHLYFYWYRQILGQKVEFLVSFYNNEISEKSEIFDDQFSVERPDGSNFTLKIRSTKLEDSAMYFCASTSGRETQYFGPGTRLLVL.

This rearrangement joins TRBV30 to TRBJ2-7; a weak D match, TRBD2 (6 bases). Germline assignment: CDR1 GTSNPN and CDR2 SVGIG (reference sequence). The CDR3 loop spans 12 amino acids. Trimming removed 3 bases at V and 3 bases at J, with 9 bases between. Here the CDR3 DNA reads TGTGCCTGGAGCCGGGGAGGCTACGAGCAGTACTTC. Encoded protein: CAWSRGGYEQYF. The variable domain in full, with the rest retrieved from reference TRBV30 and TRBJ2-7, is SQTIHQWPATLVQPVGSPLSLECTVEGTSNPNLYWYRQAAGRGLQLLFYSVGIGQISSEVPQNLSASRPQDRQFILSSKKLLLSDSGFYLCAWSRGGYEQYFGPGTRLTVT.

The CDR3 nucleotides are TGTGCCAGCAGTTATGGAGGTATTAATGAAAAACTGTTTTTT. As protein: CASSYGGINEKLFF. J is TRBJ1-4 and V is TRBV2; D gene ambiguous. Trimming cost V 5 bases and J 4 bases, with 11 bases left between them. The CDR3 runs to 14 residues. Germline assignment: CDR1 SNHLY and CDR2 FYNNEI.

The chain employs TRBV5-1 and TRBJ2-5; D gene unclear. The CDR3 is 13 amino acids. Germline-derived CDR1 and CDR2 are SGHRS and YFSETQ. V lost 3 bases and J 2 bases, leaving 8 bases between the germline ends. As DNA, the CDR3 is TGCGCCAGCAGCTCCACACCTCAAGAGACCCAGTACTTC. Its protein product is CASSSTPQETQYF. Using reference TRBV5-1 and TRBJ2-5 for the parts outside the CDR3, the full variable domain is KAGVTQTPRYLIKTRGQQVTLSCSPISGHRSVSWYQQTPGQGLQFLFEYFSETQRNKGNFPGRFSGRQFSNSRSEMNVSTLELGDSALYLCASSSTPQETQYFGPGTRLLVL.

The chain couples TRBV3-1 (or the pseudogene TRBV3-2) to TRBJ2-7; 7 bases line up with TRBD1. The CDR3 runs 15 residues. CDR1 and CDR2 from the germline V gene are LGHDT and YNNKEL (reference sequence). V gave up 1 base and J gave up 6 bases; unmatched junction bases: 9. CDR3 region: CASSQAIGGGFEQYF. DNA of the CDR3: TGTGCCAGCAGCCAAGCGATAGGGGGCGGGTTCGAGCAGTACTTC.

V gene TRBV3-1 (or the pseudogene TRBV3-2) combines with J gene TRBJ2-7, with D possibly matching TRBD2 (6 bases). In germline, CDR1 is LGHDT, CDR2 YNNKEL (reference sequence). Trimming cost V 4 bases and J 2 bases, with 9 bases left between them. The CDR3 consists of 13 residues. The CDR3 protein is CASSRRGTYEQYF. CDR3 in DNA: TGTGCCAGCAGCCGGCGGGGAACCTACGAGCAGTACTTC.

In regard to this clone: Other DNA sequences in this sample translate to the same CDR3. The chain carries TRBV5-1 and TRBJ1-3, with TRBD1 as a possible D gene (5 bases). Germline V gene sequence: CDR1 SGHRS, CDR2 YFSETQ. With 0 bases removed from V and 2 bases from J, the gap between germline ends came to 9 bases. CDR3 size: 15 residues. CDR3 coding DNA: TGCGCCAGCAGCTTGGACGCGGGGCCTGGAAACACCATATATTTT. Amino acids: CASSLDAGPGNTIYF.

The chain is built from TRBV11-2 and TRBJ1-3; D is possibly TRBD1 (6 bases). Per the germline V gene, CDR1 is SGHAT and CDR2 is FQNNGV. V was trimmed by 5 bases and J by 1 base, leaving 12 bases between them. The CDR3 has 15 amino acids. The CDR3 spells CASSPTGHSGNTIYF. CDR3 nucleotide sequence: TGTGCCAGCAGCCCGACAGGACATTCTGGAAACACCATATATTTT.

The V gene is TRBV7-2, the J gene TRBJ2-3; 14 bases match TRBD2. After removal of 4 bases from V and 9 bases from J, the junction contained 3 bases not matched to a gene. Germline CDR1 and CDR2: SGHTA and FQGNSA. CDR3 length equals 14 residues. DNA for the CDR3: TGTGCCAGCAGCTCGACTAGCGGGGGGGCAACGCAGTATTTT. Encoded protein: CASSSTSGGATQYF.

The chain couples TRBV19 to TRBJ2-5; D gene unclear. V was cut by 3 bases and J by 1 base, with 15 bases left in between. The CDR3 is made up of 16 amino acids. Per germline, CDR1 LNHDA and CDR2 SQIVND (reference sequence). The CDR3 spells CASSIRGSNFQETQYF. DNA for the CDR3: TGTGCCAGTAGTATTCGCGGTTCGAATTTCCAAGAGACCCAGTACTTC.

V gene TRBV12-1 combines with J gene TRBJ2-3; the table's D call TRBD2 went unverified against the DNA. TRBV12-1 is a recognized pseudogene. There are 16 residues in the CDR3. CDR3 sequence: CASSFPWGTSGNTQYF. In nucleotides, the CDR3 is TGTGCCAGCAGCTTCCCCTGGGGGACTAGCGGGAATACGCAGTATTTT.

The chain is built from TRBV28 and TRBJ2-1; D is possibly TRBD1 (6 bases). There are 17 residues in the CDR3. Germline-derived CDR1 and CDR2 are MDHEN and SYDVKM. V dropped 2 bases and J dropped 4 bases, with 18 bases sitting between them. CDR3 bases: TGTGCCAGCAGTTTAGAAGGGTCCGGGACACTGTACAATGAGCAGTTCTTC. It encodes CASSLEGSGTLYNEQFF.

This clone appeared a single time. J is TRBJ2-5 and V is TRBV4-2; 13 bases match TRBD2. V shed 1 base, J shed 2 bases, and the junction held 4 bases outside the gene matches. CDR1 is LGHNA, CDR2 YNFKEQ, per germline. CDR3 size: 17 residues. As DNA, the CDR3 is TGTGCCAGCAGCCAAGGACTAGCGGGGGGTTTTCAAGAGACCCAGTACTTC. As protein: CASSQGLAGGFQETQYF.

This chain uses TRBV3-1 (or the pseudogene TRBV3-2) with TRBJ2-5, with D possibly being TRBD2 (6 bases). CDR1 is LGHDT, CDR2 YNNKEL, per germline (reference sequence). The CDR3 contains 14 residues. V shed 3 bases and J shed 9 bases, with 17 bases lying between them. As DNA, the CDR3 is TGTGCCAGCAGCCAGCGGGACCCCTTGTCGGCCCAGTACTTC. Its translation: CASSQRDPLSAQYF.

The chain recombines TRBV11-2 with TRBJ2-1; TRBD1 aligns across 7 bases. J gave up 8 bases and V 5 bases, and 9 bases lay outside the gene matches. The length of the CDR3 is 14 residues. Germline V gene sequence: CDR1 SGHAT, CDR2 FQNNGV. CDR3 sequence reads: CASSQSTGSHEQFF. As DNA, the CDR3 is TGTGCCAGCAGCCAATCGACAGGGAGCCATGAGCAGTTCTTC. The full variable domain, in which reference TRBV11-2 and TRBJ2-1 provide the parts outside the CDR3, is EAGVAQSPRYKIIEKRQSVAFWCNPISGHATLYWYQQILGQGPKLLIQFQNNGVVDDSQLPKDRFSAERLKGVDSTLKIQPAKLEDSAVYLCASSQSTGSHEQFFGPGTRLTVL.

The chain uses TRBV3-1 (or the pseudogene TRBV3-2) and TRBJ1-2, with a weak D call TRBD1 (5 bases). The CDR3 contains 14 residues. V lost 4 bases and J lost 5, with 14 bases in between. CDR1 is LGHDT and CDR2 is YNNKEL in the germline V gene (reference sequence). DNA for the CDR3: TGTGCCAGCAGCCGGGGGGACTGGAATTATGGCTACACCTTC. This codes for CASSRGDWNYGYTF.

J is TRBJ1-2 and V is TRBV6-6; D is uncertain. The CDR3 consists of 11 residues. Trimming shortened V by 6 bases and J by 8 bases, and 10 bases separated the two germline ends. Per germline, CDR1 MNHNY and CDR2 SVGAGI (reference sequence). The CDR3 loop reads CASRPGVGYTF. The CDR3, as DNA: TGTGCCAGCAGACCGGGTGTAGGCTACACCTTC.

J is TRBJ1-2 and V is TRBV7-9; 10 nucleotides align to TRBD1. Trimming removed 5 bases from V and 3 bases from J; junction bases left unmatched: 3. The length of the CDR3 is 14 residues. The V gene's germline CDR1 is SEHNR and CDR2 FQNEAQ (reference sequence). In nucleotides, the CDR3 is TGTGCCAGCAGCCGAGGACAGGGGGACTATGGCTACACCTTC. It encodes CASSRGQGDYGYTF.

This chain joins TRBV4-1 and TRBJ1-1; D possibly corresponds to TRBD1 (6 bases). The CDR3 loop spans 13 amino acids. The germline V gene has CDR1 MGHRA and CDR2 YSYEKL. Trimming shortened V by 4 bases and J by 3 bases, and 9 bases separated the two germline ends. The CDR3 region is CASSRQVYTEAFF. The CDR3 DNA is TGCGCCAGCAGCCGACAGGTTTACACTGAAGCTTTCTTT.

The J gene is TRBJ2-2, the V gene TRBV29-1; 11 bases fit TRBD1. Germline CDR1 is SQVTM and CDR2 is ANQGSEA. V lost 2 bases to trimming and J lost 5 bases; unmatched junction nucleotides: 10. CDR3 length: 17 residues. This chain's CDR3 is CSVELFSGTGGTGELFF. For the CDR3, the DNA is TGCAGCGTTGAACTATTCTCCGGGACAGGGGGGACCGGGGAGCTGTTTTTT.